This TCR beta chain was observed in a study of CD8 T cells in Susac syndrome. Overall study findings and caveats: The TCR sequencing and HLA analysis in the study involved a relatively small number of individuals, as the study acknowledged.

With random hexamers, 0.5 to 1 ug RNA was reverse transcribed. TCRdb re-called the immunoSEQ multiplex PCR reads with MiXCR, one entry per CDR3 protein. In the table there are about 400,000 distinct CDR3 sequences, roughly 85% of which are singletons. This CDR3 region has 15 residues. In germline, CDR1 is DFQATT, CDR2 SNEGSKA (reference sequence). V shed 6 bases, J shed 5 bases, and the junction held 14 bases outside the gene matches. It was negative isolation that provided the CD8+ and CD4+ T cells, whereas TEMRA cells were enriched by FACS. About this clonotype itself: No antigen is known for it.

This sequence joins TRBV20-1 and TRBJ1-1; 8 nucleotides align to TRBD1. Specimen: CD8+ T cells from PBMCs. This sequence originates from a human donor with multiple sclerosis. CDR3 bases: TGCAGTGCGGCGAAGGACAGGGAAGACGGGACTGAAGCTTTCTTT. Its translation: CSAAKDREDGTEAFF.